Sequencing of this T cell receptor beta chain was carried out in a study of blood T cells in healthy people across ages. Study-level background: The template switching approach captured approximately one barcoded beta molecule for every two T cells.

They isolated at least 6 million PBMCs from each sample. Total RNA extraction produced at least 5.5 micrograms (per sample) for the study. Alongside a J-beta primer mix, a sample-barcoded 5' primer served in a second PCR lasting 7 to 11 cycles. Template switching added a 12-random-nucleotide identifier to every cDNA molecule. From the 5' RACE reads, TCRdb called clonotypes with MiXCR, one entry per CDR3 protein. The sample consists of 780,000 or so distinct CDR3 sequences, about 55% of them appearing once. The table lists this clonotype with a count of one. Source material: blood. This clonotype originated in a man at least 80 years old in good health.

Written as DNA, the CDR3 is TGTGCCAGCAGTGAGCATAATTGGGGGCCCAATGAGCAGTTCTTC. This sequence encodes CASSEHNWGPNEQFF. V gene TRBV2 combines with J gene TRBJ2-1, with TRBD1 as a possible D gene (6 bases). Per germline, CDR1 SNHLY and CDR2 FYNNEI. This CDR3 region has 15 residues. Trimming removed 3 bases at V and 6 bases at J, with 15 bases between.